What follows are 11 T cell receptor beta chains derived from one specimen sequenced in a study of PD-L1 blockade in urothelial cancer listed by TCRdb under 2017. The time point label, as the study defines it: pretreatment peripheral blood. Library preparation was by the immunoSEQ multiplex PCR assay. What TCRdb holds here is the immuneACCESS table cut down to in-frame rearrangements. Part of the clones is not present; checked against another copy, under half of the missing clones reflect an unresolved V gene, and the others are unexplained. The sample contains tens of thousands of clones, around four fifths of them found a single time. The top ten clones comprise 6.5% to 8% of the sample. The starting material was PBMCs, obtained around atezolizumab (anti-PD-L1) treatment. All receptors come from a man aged 40-55 years with urothelial cancer.

This sequence joins TRBV13 and TRBJ2-1; TRBD1 matches at 7 bases. The ends lost 4 bases at V and 6 bases at J; junction bases unmatched: 15. CDR1 is PRHDT, CDR2 FYEKMQ, per germline (reference sequence). This CDR3 is built from 17 residues. The CDR3: CASSSRVHSTGTNEQFF. The CDR3 bases are TGTGCCAGCAGCTCGCGCGTACACTCGACAGGGACCAATGAGCAGTTCTTC.

This chain's CDR3 is CASSMVGDSINQPQHF. The CDR3 bases are TGTGCCAGCAGTATGGTGGGGGACAGTATCAATCAGCCCCAGCATTTT. This rearrangement joins TRBV27 to TRBJ1-5, with TRBD1 matching over 7 bases. V gave up 5 bases and J gave up 3 bases; unmatched junction bases: 10. This CDR3 has 16 residues. Germline V gene sequence: CDR1 MNHEY, CDR2 SMNVEV (reference sequence).

This chain links TRBV23-1 with TRBJ2-1; D possibly corresponds to TRBD2 (6 bases). TRBV23-1 is treated as an ORF (open reading frame) with a function not yet certain. V dropped 10 bases and J dropped 12 bases, with 13 bases sitting between them. The CDR3 is 10 amino acids. The CDR3 sequence: CATKISGQFF. CDR3 in DNA: TGCGCCACCAAGATTAGCGGGCAGTTCTTC.

The chain links TRBV7-2 to TRBJ2-3; unclear D gene. Germline CDR1 reads SGHTA; CDR2 reads FQGNSA. V was clipped by 4 bases and J by 3 bases, with 8 bases between them. This CDR3 comprises 13 residues. The CDR3 nucleotides are TGTGCCAGCAGCTCCAGGATTACAGATACGCAGTATTTT. Translating it yields CASSSRITDTQYF.

V usage is TRBV6-5 and J usage is TRBJ2-7; weak D call: TRBD2 (7 bases). The CDR3 has 14 amino acids. Germline CDR1 reads MNHEY; CDR2 reads SVGAGI. Trimming stripped 6 bases from V and 9 bases from J, with 21 bases between. This CDR3 is CASSRNGGRGWQYF. The CDR3 region has the DNA TGTGCCAGCAGCCGTAACGGGGGGCGAGGTTGGCAGTACTTC.

The chain employs TRBV27 and TRBJ2-2; 13 nucleotides agree with TRBD2. Germline V gene lookup returns CDR1 MNHEY and CDR2 SMNVEV (reference sequence). The CDR3 runs to 15 residues. The V gene end was trimmed by 9 bases and the J gene end by 7 bases; junction bases not matched to a gene: 8. CDR3: CASMTSGRSSGELFF. The CDR3 bases are TGTGCCAGTATGACTAGCGGGAGGTCAAGCGGGGAGCTGTTTTTT.

The chain carries TRBV28 and TRBJ2-7; 7 positions agree with TRBD1. Germline V gives CDR1 MDHEN, CDR2 SYDVKM. Germline trimming cut 6 bases from V and 1 base from J; bases unmatched to any gene: 6. This CDR3 has 14 residues. CDR3 bases: TGTGCCAGCAGCCTTACGGACAGGTCCTACGAGCAGTACTTC. It is translated as CASSLTDRSYEQYF.

The chain links TRBV4-2 to TRBJ2-7, with a weak D call TRBD2 (6 bases). Trimming left V 2 bases short and J 6 bases short, with 14 bases between. This CDR3 contains 14 residues. Germline values: CDR1 LGHNA, CDR2 YNFKEQ. The CDR3 coding sequence is TGTGCCAGCAGCCAACAATTACTAGCCCCCGAGCAGTACTTC. Its translation is CASSQQLLAPEQYF.

The chain combines TRBV2 with TRBJ2-1; D possibly corresponds to TRBD1 (5 bases). CDR3 size: 15 residues. Germline CDR1 reads SNHLY; CDR2 reads FYNNEI. Trimming took 6 bases from V and 6 from J, leaving 18 bases between them. Written as DNA, the CDR3 is TGTGCCAGCAGCTATAGGACCCAAGGGGTCAATGAGCAGTTCTTC. Translated, it gives CASSYRTQGVNEQFF.

The chain joins TRBV7-9 to TRBJ1-4; TRBD1 agrees at 7 bases. CDR3 length: 16 amino acids. CDR1 and CDR2 (germline): SEHNR, FQNEAQ (reference sequence). Trimming at V came to 4 bases and at J to 6 bases, leaving 11 bases not matched to a gene. CDR3 loop: CASSSLDRTIYEKLFF. CDR3 sequence (DNA): TGTGCCAGCAGCTCCTTGGACAGGACCATTTATGAAAAACTGTTTTTT.

The chain joins TRBV28 to TRBJ1-4, with D uncertain. The CDR3 has 13 amino acids. Deletions cut 10 bases from V and 4 bases from J, with 13 bases between. Germline CDR1 and CDR2: MDHEN and SYDVKM. The CDR3 is CATLRSINEKLFF. The CDR3 nucleotides are TGTGCCACCCTTCGGTCAATTAATGAAAAACTGTTTTTT.